A single sample gave rise to the 13 T cell receptor beta chains below, sequenced in a study of blood T cells in healthy people across ages. Primed by a sample-barcoded 5' primer and a J-beta primer mix, a second PCR proceeded for roughly 7 to 12 cycles. One entry per CDR3 protein results from TCRdb running MiXCR on the 5' RACE reads. The repertoire includes about 670,000 distinct CDR3 sequences, about 50% of them detected once, and about 13% sits in the top ten. Sample: blood. The receptors derive from a woman at least 80 years old in good health.

This clonotype was seen once. The chain has TRBV7-3 and TRBJ2-3, with D tentatively TRBD1 or TRBD2 (6 bases each). Per germline, CDR1 SGHTA and CDR2 FQGTGA. The V gene lost 5 bases and the J gene lost 5 bases, with 14 bases spanning the gap. The CDR3 is made up of 14 amino acids. CDR3 residues: CASSIGGGQDTQYF. CDR3 nucleotide sequence: TGTGCCAGCAGCATCGGAGGGGGGCAAGATACGCAGTATTTT.

V gene TRBV5-1 combines with J gene TRBJ1-1; TRBD1 aligns across 7 bases. CDR1 and CDR2 (germline): SGHRS, YFSETQ. This CDR3 spans 16 amino acids. With 3 bases clipped from V and 2 bases from J, the junction kept 10 bases outside the gene matches. The CDR3 DNA reads TGCGCCAGCAGCTCGATGACAGGGCCGAGAAACACTGAAGCTTTCTTT. Its translation is CASSSMTGPRNTEAFF.

The chain combines TRBV4-2 with TRBJ2-7; D not resolved. This CDR3 comprises 13 residues. Per the germline V gene, CDR1 is LGHNA and CDR2 is YNFKEQ. The V end was cut by 0 bases, the J end by 8 bases, with 11 bases between. In DNA, the CDR3 is TGTGCCAGCAGCCAAGAAGCCAACTCGAAGCAGTACTTC. It translates to CASSQEANSKQYF.

Points on this clonotype: This may come from a read error, since a much larger clone is one base off. The CDR3 bases are TGTGCCAGCAGCGTAGCTCCAACCGCCCGCACTGGGGCCAACGTCCTGACTTTC. It specifies CASSVAPTARTGANVLTF. The V gene is TRBV9, the J gene TRBJ2-6; D is undetermined. The length of the CDR3 is 18 residues. V was cut by 0 bases and J by 2 bases, with 15 bases left in between. CDR1 and CDR2 (germline): SGDLS, YYNGEE.

Of note for this clonotype: Just one base apart from a much larger clone, this may be a read error. V gene TRBV12-3 or TRBV12-4 combines with J gene TRBJ2-5; the D gene could be TRBD1 or TRBD2 (5 bases each). With 5 bases removed from V and 2 bases from J, the gap between germline ends came to 18 bases. The CDR3 is 16 amino acids. This CDR3 is CASSPLGAGLQETQYF. The CDR3 DNA is TGTGCCAGCAGTCCTCTCGGGGCAGGGTTACAAGAGACCCAGTACTTC.

This clonotype was counted many times. The chain uses TRBV4-1 and TRBJ2-7; 7 nucleotides match TRBD1. Germline assignment: CDR1 MGHRA and CDR2 YSYEKL. Trimming removed 2 bases from V and 3 bases from J; junction bases left unmatched: 7. CDR3 length equals 15 residues. The CDR3 region is CASSQKGQRDYEQYF. In DNA, the CDR3 is TGCGCCAGCAGCCAAAAGGGACAGCGCGACTACGAGCAGTACTTC.

V usage is TRBV20-1 and J usage is TRBJ2-4, with 7 bases lining up with TRBD1. J was trimmed by 9 bases and V by 5 bases; bases with no gene match: 10. The CDR3 loop spans 13 amino acids. Germline values: CDR1 DFQATT, CDR2 SNEGSKA (reference sequence). CDR3: CSAENTGDSIQYF. CDR3 bases: TGCAGTGCTGAGAACACAGGGGACAGCATTCAGTACTTC.

The genes are TRBV10-3 and TRBJ1-2, with unresolved D. Germline lookup yields CDR1 ENHRY and CDR2 SYGVKD. V lost 10 bases, J lost 1 base, and 16 bases lay in between. The CDR3 is 14 amino acids. The CDR3 protein is CASSRNGVNYGYTF. The CDR3 DNA sequence: TGTGCCAGTTCCCGGAACGGGGTTAACTATGGCTACACCTTC.

V usage is TRBV3-1 and J usage is TRBJ1-6; 11 positions agree with TRBD1. CDR3 length: 18 amino acids. Per the germline V gene, CDR1 is LGHDT and CDR2 is YNNKEL (reference sequence). J gave up 7 bases and V 4 bases, and 12 bases lay outside the gene matches. CDR3 loop: CASSPRDRGIRGNSPLHF. DNA for the CDR3: TGTGCCAGCAGCCCCCGGGACAGGGGGATTAGAGGCAATTCACCCCTCCACTTT.

This clonotype was seen a few times. The rearrangement uses TRBV27 and TRBJ1-2, with D maybe TRBD1 (5 bases). Trimming removed 5 bases at V and 8 bases at J, with 15 bases between. Germline CDR1 MNHEY, CDR2 SMNVEV (reference sequence). This CDR3 contains 13 residues. CDR3 coding DNA: TGTGCCAGCAGTCCCCGGGGGGATTCGGGCTACACCTTC. Protein: CASSPRGDSGYTF.

To note about this clonotype: This may come from a read error, since a much larger clone is one base off. This chain links TRBV27 with TRBJ1-5; D is possibly TRBD1 (6 bases). Germline CDR1 reads MNHEY; CDR2 reads SMNVEV (reference sequence). The CDR3 extends over 14 amino acids. The CDR3 loop is CASSTRDNDQPRHF. In DNA, the CDR3 is TGTGCCAGCAGTACCAGGGACAACGATCAGCCCCGGCATTTT.

The genes are TRBV19 and TRBJ2-5; D may be TRBD2 (6 bases). V dropped 7 bases and J dropped 11 bases, with 26 bases sitting between them. The CDR3 extends over 15 amino acids. The V gene's germline CDR1 is LNHDA and CDR2 SQIVND (reference sequence). CDR3: CASTATRNSYNEQYF. CDR3 coding DNA: TGTGCCAGTACCGCGACTAGAAACTCCTACAATGAGCAGTACTTC.

The genes are TRBV20-1 and TRBJ2-7; no firm D call. The germline V and J ends were trimmed by 6 bases and 2 bases, with 17 bases remaining between them. Germline CDR1 and CDR2: DFQATT and SNEGSKA (reference sequence). The CDR3 sequence is 14 residues long. The CDR3 sequence: CSAQIQFSPYEQYF. The CDR3 region has the DNA TGCAGTGCCCAAATTCAGTTTTCCCCCTACGAGCAGTACTTC.